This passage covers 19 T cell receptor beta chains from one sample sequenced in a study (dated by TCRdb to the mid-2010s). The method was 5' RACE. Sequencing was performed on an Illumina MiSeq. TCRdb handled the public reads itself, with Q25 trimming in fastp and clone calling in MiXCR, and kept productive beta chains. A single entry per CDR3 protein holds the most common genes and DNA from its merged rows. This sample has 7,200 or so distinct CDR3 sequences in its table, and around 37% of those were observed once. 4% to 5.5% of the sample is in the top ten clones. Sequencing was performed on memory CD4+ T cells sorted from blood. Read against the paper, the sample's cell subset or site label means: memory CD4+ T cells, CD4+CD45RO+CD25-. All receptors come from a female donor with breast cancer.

The CDR3 nucleotides read TGTGCCAGCGAACTAGCGGGAGTAGATACGCAGTATTTT. Protein product: CASELAGVDTQYF. The chain links TRBV7-9 to TRBJ2-3; 11 nucleotides line up with TRBD2. CDR1 and CDR2 from the germline V gene are SEHNR and FQNEAQ (reference sequence). The CDR3 has 13 residues. Germline trimming cut 8 bases from V and 5 bases from J; bases unmatched to any gene: 3.

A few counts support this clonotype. Here the CDR3 DNA reads TGTGCCAGCAGGGACAGCTATGGCTACACCTTC. Encoded protein: CASRDSYGYTF. V is TRBV27 and J is TRBJ1-2; D perhaps matches TRBD1 (6 bases). Germline-derived CDR1 and CDR2 are MNHEY and SMNVEV (reference sequence). The germline V and J ends were trimmed by 6 bases and 4 bases, with 6 bases remaining between them. The CDR3 consists of 11 residues.

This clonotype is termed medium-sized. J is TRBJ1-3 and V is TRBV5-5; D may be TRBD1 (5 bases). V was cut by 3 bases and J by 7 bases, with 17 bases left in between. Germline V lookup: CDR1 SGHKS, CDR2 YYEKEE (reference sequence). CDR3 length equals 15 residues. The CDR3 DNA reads TGTGCCAGCAGCTCAAGGGACGGCACCTCTAACACCATATATTTT. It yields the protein CASSSRDGTSNTIYF.

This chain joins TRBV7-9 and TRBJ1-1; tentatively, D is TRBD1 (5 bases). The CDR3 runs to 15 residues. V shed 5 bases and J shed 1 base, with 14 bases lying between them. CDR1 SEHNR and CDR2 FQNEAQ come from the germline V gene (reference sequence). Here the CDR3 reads CASSRLVGGNTEAFF. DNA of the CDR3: TGTGCCAGCAGCCGGTTAGTGGGGGGGAACACTGAAGCTTTCTTT.

The CDR3 nucleotides read TGTGCCAGCAGCTTAGCCCCCACTCAGCCCCAGCATTTT. Its translation: CASSLAPTQPQHF. The gene calls are TRBV7-2 and TRBJ1-5; no firm D call. The V and J ends lost 0 bases and 6 bases respectively, with 6 bases between them. The CDR3 runs to 13 residues. Germline CDR1 is SGHTA and CDR2 is FQGNSA.

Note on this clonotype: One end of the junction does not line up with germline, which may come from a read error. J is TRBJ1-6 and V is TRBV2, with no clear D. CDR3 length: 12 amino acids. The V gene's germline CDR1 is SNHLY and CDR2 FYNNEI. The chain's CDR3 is CASSADNSPLHF. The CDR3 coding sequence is TGTGCCAGTAGTGCTGATAATTCACCCCTCCACTTT.

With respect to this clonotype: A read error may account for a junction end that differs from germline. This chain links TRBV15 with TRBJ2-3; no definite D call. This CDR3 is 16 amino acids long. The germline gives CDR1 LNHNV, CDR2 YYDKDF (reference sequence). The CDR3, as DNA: TGTGCCGCCAGCAGTACACTAATCAGAAGCACAGATACGCAGTATTTT. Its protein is CAASSTLIRSTDTQYF.

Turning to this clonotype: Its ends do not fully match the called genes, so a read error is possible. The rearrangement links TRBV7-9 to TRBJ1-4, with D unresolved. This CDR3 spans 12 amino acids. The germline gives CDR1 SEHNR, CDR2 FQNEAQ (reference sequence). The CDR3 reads CASSFLVGSSRF. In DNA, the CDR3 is TGTGCCAGCAGCTTCTTGGTCGGATCCTCTCGTTTT.

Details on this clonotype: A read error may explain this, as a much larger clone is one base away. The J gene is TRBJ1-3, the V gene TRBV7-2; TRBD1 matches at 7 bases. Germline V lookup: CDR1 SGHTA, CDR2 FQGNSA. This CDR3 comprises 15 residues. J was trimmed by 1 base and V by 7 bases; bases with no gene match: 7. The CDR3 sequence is CASTHYRGSGNTIYF. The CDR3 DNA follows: TGTGCCAGCACCCATTACAGGGGATCTGGAAACACCATATATTTT.

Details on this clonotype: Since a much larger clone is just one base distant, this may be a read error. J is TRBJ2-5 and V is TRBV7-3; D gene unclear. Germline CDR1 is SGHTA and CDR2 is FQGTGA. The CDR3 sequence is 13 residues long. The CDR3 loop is CANSLSTLETQYF. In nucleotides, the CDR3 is TGTGCCAACAGCTTATCGACGCTTGAGACCCAGTACTTC.

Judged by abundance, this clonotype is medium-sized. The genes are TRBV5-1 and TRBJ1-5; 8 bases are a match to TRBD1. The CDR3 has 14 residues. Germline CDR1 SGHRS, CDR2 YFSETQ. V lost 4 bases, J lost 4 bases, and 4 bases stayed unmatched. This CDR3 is CASSLGQANQPQHF. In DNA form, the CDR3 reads TGCGCCAGCAGCCTGGGACAGGCGAATCAGCCCCAGCATTTT.

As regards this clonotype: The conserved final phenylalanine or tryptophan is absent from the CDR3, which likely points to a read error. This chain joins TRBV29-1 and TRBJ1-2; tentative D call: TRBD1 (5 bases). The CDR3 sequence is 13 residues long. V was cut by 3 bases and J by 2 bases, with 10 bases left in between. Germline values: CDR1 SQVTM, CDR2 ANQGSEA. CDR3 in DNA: TGCAGCGTTGAGTCTGGGACGAACTATGGCTACACCCTC. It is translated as CSVESGTNYGYTL.

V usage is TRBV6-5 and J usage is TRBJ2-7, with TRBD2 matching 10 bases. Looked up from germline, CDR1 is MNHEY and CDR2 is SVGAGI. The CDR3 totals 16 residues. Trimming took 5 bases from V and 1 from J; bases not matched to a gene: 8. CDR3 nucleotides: TGTGCCAGCAGTCCCTTTAGCGGGAGGAGGTCCTACGAGCAGTACTTC. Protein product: CASSPFSGRRSYEQYF.

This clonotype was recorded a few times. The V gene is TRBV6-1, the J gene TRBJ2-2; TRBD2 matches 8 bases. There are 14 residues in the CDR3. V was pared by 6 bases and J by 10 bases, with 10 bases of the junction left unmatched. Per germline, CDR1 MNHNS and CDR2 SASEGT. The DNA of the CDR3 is TGTGCCAGCAGATTAGCGGGATTGGGGGAGGAGCTGTTTTTT. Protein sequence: CASRLAGLGEELFF.

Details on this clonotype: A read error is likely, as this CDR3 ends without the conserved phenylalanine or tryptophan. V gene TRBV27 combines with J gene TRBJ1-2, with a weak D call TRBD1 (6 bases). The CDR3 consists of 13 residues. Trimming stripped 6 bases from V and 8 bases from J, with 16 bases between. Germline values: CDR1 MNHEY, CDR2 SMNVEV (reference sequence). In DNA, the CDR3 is TGTGCCAGCAGACTGACAGGTGGCCTCGGCTACACCCTC. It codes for CASRLTGGLGYTL.

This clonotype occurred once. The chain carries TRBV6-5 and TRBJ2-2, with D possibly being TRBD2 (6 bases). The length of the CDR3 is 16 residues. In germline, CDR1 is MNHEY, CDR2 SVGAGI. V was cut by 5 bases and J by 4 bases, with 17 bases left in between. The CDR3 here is CASSHFRTMSTGELFF. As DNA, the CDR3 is TGTGCCAGCAGTCACTTCAGGACTATGAGCACCGGGGAGCTGTTTTTT.

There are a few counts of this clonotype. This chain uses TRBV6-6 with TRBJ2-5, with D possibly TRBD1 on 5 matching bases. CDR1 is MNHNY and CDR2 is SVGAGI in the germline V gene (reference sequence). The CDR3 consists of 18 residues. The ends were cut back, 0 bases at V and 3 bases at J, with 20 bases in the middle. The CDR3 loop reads CASSYSIVPQVPEETQYF. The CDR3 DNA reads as TGTGCCAGCAGTTACTCAATCGTCCCACAGGTCCCTGAAGAGACCCAGTACTTC.

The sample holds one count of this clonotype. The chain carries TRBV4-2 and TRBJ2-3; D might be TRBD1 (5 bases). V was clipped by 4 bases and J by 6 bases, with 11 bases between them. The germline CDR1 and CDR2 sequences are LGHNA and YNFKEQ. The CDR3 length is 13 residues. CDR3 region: CASSPGRADTQYF. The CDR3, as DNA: TGTGCCAGCAGCCCGGGCAGGGCCGATACGCAGTATTTT.

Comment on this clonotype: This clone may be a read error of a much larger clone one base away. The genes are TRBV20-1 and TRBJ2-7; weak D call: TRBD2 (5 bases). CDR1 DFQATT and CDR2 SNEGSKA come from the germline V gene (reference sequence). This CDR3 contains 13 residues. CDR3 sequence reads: CSADPGNTYKQYF. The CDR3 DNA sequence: TGCAGTGCCGATCCCGGGAATACCTACAAGCAGTACTTC.